The 29 T cell receptor beta chains reported below all come from one sample, sequenced in a study of OX40 agonist ivuxolimab in advanced cancers. Profiling relied on immunoSEQ multiplex PCR, and the TCRdb table lists in-frame clones only, not all of them. This table has some 86,000 clones, 80% to 95% appearing once. This specimen was CD4+ or CD8+ T cells sorted from blood, taken in a trial of the OX40 agonist ivuxolimab. These receptors were taken from an adult with an advanced solid tumor such as melanoma, head and neck, liver or kidney cancer.

In this sample, this clone turned up a few times. The V and J genes are TRBV5-4 and TRBJ2-3, with TRBD2 matching over 10 bases. This CDR3 has 15 amino acids. Germline CDR1 SGHNT, CDR2 YYREEE (reference sequence). V was pared by 1 base and J by 6 bases, with 5 bases of the junction left unmatched. The CDR3 coding sequence is TGTGCCAGCAGCTTGACTAGCGGGGCGGTCGATACGCAGTATTTT. Encoded protein: CASSLTSGAVDTQYF.

The rearrangement uses TRBV19 and TRBJ2-7; 10 bases map to TRBD1. The germline CDR1 and CDR2 sequences are LNHDA and SQIVND (reference sequence). J lost 5 bases, V lost 4 bases, and 2 bases had no gene match. CDR3 length: 13 residues. The CDR3 protein is CASSRQGANEQYF. CDR3 nucleotide sequence: TGTGCCAGTAGTAGACAGGGGGCCAACGAGCAGTACTTC. The variable domain in full, with the rest retrieved from reference TRBV19 and TRBJ2-7, is DGGITQSPKYLFRKEGQNVTLSCEQNLNHDAMYWYRQDPGQGLRLIYYSQIVNDFQKGDIAEGYSVSREKKESFPLTVTSAQKNPTAFYLCASSRQGANEQYFGPGTRLTVT.

This clone appeared a single time. V gene TRBV30 combines with J gene TRBJ2-1, with a weak D call TRBD2 (5 bases). The CDR3 has 12 amino acids. V was clipped by 2 bases and J by 7 bases, with 9 bases between them. Germline CDR1 GTSNPN, CDR2 SVGIG (reference sequence). As DNA, the CDR3 is TGTGCCTGGAGTCCACGACTAAATGAGCAGTTCTTC. Translation: CAWSPRLNEQFF.

This chain connects TRBV6-6 to TRBJ2-1; TRBD2 aligns across 7 bases. Germline CDR1 is MNHNY and CDR2 is SVGAGI (reference sequence). This CDR3 has 16 residues. V shed 0 bases, J shed 6 bases, and the junction held 8 bases outside the gene matches. As DNA, the CDR3 is TGTGCCAGCAGTTACTCGGGACTACTCTCGGGCAATGAGCAGTTCTTC. Translating it yields CASSYSGLLSGNEQFF.

The V and J genes are TRBV6-5 and TRBJ2-3; 8 bases are shared with TRBD2. Germline-derived CDR1 and CDR2 are MNHEY and SVGAGI. V shed 8 bases, J shed 8 bases, and the junction held 15 bases outside the gene matches. The CDR3 has 15 amino acids. CDR3 sequence reads: CASHSPSGPGGTQYF. DNA for the CDR3: TGTGCCAGCCATAGCCCTAGCGGGCCCGGGGGTACGCAGTATTTT.

Only one count was recorded for this clone. V usage is TRBV10-2 and J usage is TRBJ2-1, with 11 bases identical to TRBD2. The CDR3 is 17 residues long. CDR1 is WSHSY, CDR2 SAAADI, per germline. With V trimmed by 5 bases and J by 8 bases, 14 bases remained unmatched. This CDR3 reads CASSPALGVAGGHEQFF. The CDR3 nucleotides are TGCGCCAGCAGTCCAGCCCTGGGGGTAGCGGGGGGGCATGAGCAGTTCTTC.

This rearrangement joins TRBV2 to TRBJ2-5, with D perhaps assigned TRBD1 or TRBD2 (5 bases each). Germline CDR1 SNHLY, CDR2 FYNNEI. Trimming removed 4 bases from V and 1 base from J, with 10 bases in between. The CDR3 is 14 amino acids. The CDR3 region has the DNA TGTGCCAGCAGTGTAGCTGGGGGCCAAGAGACCCAGTACTTC. Amino acid sequence: CASSVAGGQETQYF. Combining the CDR3 with reference TRBV2 and TRBJ2-5 gives the whole variable domain EPEVTQTPSHQVTQMGQEVILRCVPISNHLYFYWYRQILGQKVEFLVSFYNNEISEKSEIFDDQFSVERPDGSNFTLKIRSTKLEDSAMYFCASSVAGGQETQYFGPGTRLLVL.

The V and J genes are TRBV6-6 and TRBJ1-4, with D unclear. The CDR3 runs 16 residues. V was shortened by 0 bases and J by 4 bases, with 12 bases between the two germline ends. Germline V gene lookup returns CDR1 MNHNY and CDR2 SVGAGI (reference sequence). The CDR3 DNA reads as TGTGCCAGCAGTTACTCGCTACGCGGCATTAATGAAAAACTGTTTTTT. Protein product: CASSYSLRGINEKLFF.

CDR3 DNA sequence: TGTGCCAGCAGCCCGGGACTAGCGGTGAATGAGCAGTTCTTC. This translates into CASSPGLAVNEQFF. V usage is TRBV7-3 and J usage is TRBJ2-1; 11 bases line up with TRBD2. The germline CDR1 and CDR2 sequences are SGHTA and FQGTGA. The CDR3 is made up of 14 amino acids. Trimming at V came to 5 bases and at J to 7 bases, leaving 4 bases not matched to a gene.

The chain couples TRBV7-2 to TRBJ1-1; no clear D gene. Germline V CDR1 and CDR2: SGHTA, FQGNSA. V lost 7 bases and J lost 11, with 20 bases in between. This CDR3 has 13 amino acids. The chain's CDR3 is CASITSGTSWAFF. The DNA of the CDR3 is TGTGCCAGCATCACCAGCGGAACGTCCTGGGCTTTCTTT. The complete variable domain, with remaining parts taken from reference TRBV7-2 and TRBJ1-1, reads GAGVSQSPSNKVTEKGKDVELRCDPISGHTALYWYRQSLGQGLEFLIYFQGNSAPDKSGLPSDRFSAERTGGSVSTLTIQRTQQEDSAVYLCASITSGTSWAFFGQGTRLTVV.

Only a few counts were recorded for this clone. This sequence joins TRBV11-1 and TRBJ2-7; D gene uncertain. Trimming removed 1 base at V and 7 bases at J, with 14 bases between. Germline CDR1 reads SGHAT; CDR2 reads FQDESV (reference sequence). The CDR3 is 14 residues long. The CDR3 nucleotides are TGTGCCAGCAGCTTAGAAGCACATGCGAAGGAGCAGTACTTC. Translated: CASSLEAHAKEQYF.

The rearrangement links TRBV6-1 to TRBJ2-7, with D possibly being TRBD1 (5 bases). The CDR3 runs 15 residues. Germline V CDR1 and CDR2: MNHNS, SASEGT. V shed 3 bases and J shed 0 bases, with 12 bases lying between them. The CDR3: CASSDSAQGSYEQYV. The CDR3 DNA follows: TGTGCCAGCAGTGACTCGGCGCAGGGCTCCTACGAGCAGTACGTC.

This chain uses TRBV30 with TRBJ1-3; D might be TRBD1 (5 bases). The germline V gene has CDR1 GTSNPN and CDR2 SVGIG (reference sequence). Trimming left V 3 bases short and J 0 bases short, with 12 bases between. This CDR3 region has 15 residues. The chain's CDR3 is CAWRGEGFSGNTIYF. The CDR3 DNA is TGTGCCTGGAGGGGGGAGGGGTTCTCTGGAAACACCATATATTTT.

The rearrangement links TRBV11-1 to TRBJ2-2; D may be TRBD2 (6 bases). Deletions cut 3 bases from V and 6 bases from J, with 14 bases between. Per germline, CDR1 SGHAT and CDR2 FQDESV (reference sequence). CDR3 length: 15 residues. CDR3 sequence: CASSFGSEYAGELFF. The CDR3 nucleotides read TGTGCCAGCAGCTTCGGGAGTGAGTACGCCGGGGAGCTGTTTTTT.

The rearrangement uses TRBV4-1 and TRBJ2-7, with D possibly matching TRBD1 (5 bases). The germline gives CDR1 MGHRA, CDR2 YSYEKL. Trimming stripped 0 bases from V and 5 bases from J, with 17 bases between. This CDR3 has 16 residues. CDR3 sequence (DNA): TGCGCCAGCAGCCAAGATCGCCAACGTAGGGGCCACGAGCAGTACTTC. It translates to CASSQDRQRRGHEQYF.

The chain is built from TRBV5-6 and TRBJ1-1; D is ambiguous. Trimming cost V 0 bases and J 5 bases, with 17 bases left between them. This CDR3 is 16 amino acids long. Germline assignment: CDR1 SGHDT and CDR2 YYEEEE. DNA of the CDR3: TGTGCCAGCAGCTTGGGTTGGGGAGAGGGTGGGACTGAAGCTTTCTTT. This translates into CASSLGWGEGGTEAFF.

The rearrangement links TRBV6-6 to TRBJ2-7, with 9 positions matching TRBD1. V gave up 2 bases and J gave up 5 bases; unmatched junction bases: 7. CDR1 MNHNY and CDR2 SVGAGI come from the germline V gene (reference sequence). There are 15 residues in the CDR3. The CDR3 sequence: CASSYPGQGAHEQYF. The DNA for the CDR3 is TGTGCCAGCAGTTACCCGGGACAGGGAGCCCACGAGCAGTACTTC.

The genes are TRBV7-3 and TRBJ2-5, with D possibly being TRBD1 or TRBD2 (5 bases each). The ends were cut back, 5 bases at V and 2 bases at J, with 15 bases in the middle. The CDR3 is 15 amino acids. Germline V gives CDR1 SGHTA, CDR2 FQGTGA. CDR3 coding DNA: TGTGCCAGCAGCCGGGGCTCGGGCTATCAAGAGACCCAGTACTTC. This encodes CASSRGSGYQETQYF.

The chain is built from TRBV6-1 and TRBJ1-4; D not resolved. Per germline, CDR1 MNHNS and CDR2 SASEGT. The CDR3 is 16 amino acids. V gave up 2 bases and J gave up 8 bases, with 18 bases separating them. CDR3 residues: CASSERWPVMREKLFF. Here the CDR3 DNA reads TGTGCCAGCAGTGAAAGGTGGCCCGTTATGAGGGAAAAACTGTTTTTT.

The chain has TRBV4-2 and TRBJ1-3; D perhaps matches TRBD1 (6 bases). The CDR3 covers 19 residues. V gave up 3 bases and J gave up 0 bases, with 21 bases separating them. The germline CDR1 and CDR2 sequences are LGHNA and YNFKEQ. CDR3 coding DNA: TGTGCCAGCAGCCAGGAGAGGGGGGGCATCTATAGCTCTGGAAACACCATATATTTT. The encoded protein is CASSQERGGIYSSGNTIYF.

The genes are TRBV9 and TRBJ2-2; TRBD1 matches 8 bases. Germline CDR1 is SGDLS and CDR2 is YYNGEE. The CDR3 has 15 residues. V lost 5 bases to trimming and J lost 1 base; unmatched junction nucleotides: 4. The CDR3 nucleotides read TGTGCCAGCAGTGTTGGGACAGGGAACACCGGGGAGCTGTTTTTT. Protein: CASSVGTGNTGELFF.

The V and J genes are TRBV2 and TRBJ1-2, with D possibly matching TRBD1 (6 bases). The CDR3 extends over 14 amino acids. With 7 bases removed from V and 5 bases from J, the gap between germline ends came to 17 bases. CDR1 is SNHLY and CDR2 is FYNNEI in the germline V gene. The CDR3 DNA is TGTGCCAGCATCGCACAGGGTCCCCTTTATGGCTACACCTTC. As protein: CASIAQGPLYGYTF. Full variable domain (outside the CDR3, taken from reference TRBV2 and TRBJ1-2): EPEVTQTPSHQVTQMGQEVILRCVPISNHLYFYWYRQILGQKVEFLVSFYNNEISEKSEIFDDQFSVERPDGSNFTLKIRSTKLEDSAMYFCASIAQGPLYGYTFGSGTRLTVV.

V and J are TRBV5-6 and TRBJ2-7, with D perhaps being TRBD1 or TRBD2 (5 bases each). The germline CDR1 and CDR2 sequences are SGHDT and YYEEEE. CDR3 size: 18 residues. V lost 2 bases, J lost 2 bases, and 23 bases lay in between. The CDR3 region is CASSFRTTGTFFAYEQYF. The DNA for the CDR3 is TGTGCCAGCAGCTTCCGAACCACCGGGACCTTCTTTGCCTACGAGCAGTACTTC.

The sample holds one count of this clone. The V gene is TRBV4-1, the J gene TRBJ1-2; 7 bases align to TRBD1. CDR1 and CDR2 from the germline V gene are MGHRA and YSYEKL. The CDR3 runs 15 residues. With V trimmed by 4 bases and J by 4 bases, 9 bases remained unmatched. The CDR3 is CASSPQPGQAYGYTF. The CDR3 bases are TGCGCCAGCAGCCCACAGCCAGGACAGGCCTATGGCTACACCTTC.

The V call is TRBV6-1, the J call TRBJ2-3, with 13 bases identical to TRBD2. V lost 5 bases to trimming and J lost 5 bases; unmatched junction nucleotides: 4. CDR1 is MNHNS and CDR2 is SASEGT in the germline V gene. This CDR3 has 15 amino acids. Written as DNA, the CDR3 is TGTGCCAGCAGTACTAGCGGGGGGGCCGTAGATACGCAGTATTTT. This sequence encodes CASSTSGGAVDTQYF.

The table lists this clone with a count of one. One end of the junction varies from germline; a read error may be responsible. This chain links TRBV6-6 with TRBJ1-2; a weak D match, TRBD1 (6 bases). The CDR3 contains 14 residues. The V gene's germline CDR1 is MNHNY and CDR2 SVGAGI (reference sequence). The CDR3 DNA reads TGTGCCAGCACTTACGACAGGAGCCACTATGGCTACACCTTC. It is translated as CASTYDRSHYGYTF.

The chain is built from TRBV11-1 and TRBJ1-1; D is undetermined. V was trimmed by 3 bases and J by 1 base, leaving 6 bases between them. CDR1 is SGHAT, CDR2 FQDESV, per germline (reference sequence). This CDR3 comprises 13 residues. The CDR3 DNA reads TGTGCCAGCAGCTTCCCGCAGAACACTGAAGCTTTCTTT. It translates to CASSFPQNTEAFF.

The V gene is TRBV5-4, the J gene TRBJ2-3, with no clear D. The V gene's germline CDR1 is SGHNT and CDR2 YYREEE (reference sequence). V lost 4 bases and J 9 bases, leaving 21 bases between the germline ends. The CDR3 has 15 residues. CDR3 sequence: CASSVRSQTADTQYF. Here the CDR3 DNA reads TGTGCCAGCAGCGTTCGGTCTCAGACCGCCGACACGCAGTATTTT.

This chain links TRBV6-6 with TRBJ2-7; 7 positions match TRBD2. Trimming at V came to 0 bases and at J to 6 bases, leaving 8 bases not matched to a gene. The germline CDR1 and CDR2 sequences are MNHNY and SVGAGI (reference sequence). The CDR3 spans 15 residues. CDR3 sequence: CASSYSGREGGEQYF. The CDR3 DNA follows: TGTGCCAGCAGTTACTCGGGCAGGGAGGGAGGCGAGCAGTACTTC.